This T cell receptor beta chain was sequenced during a study of blood T cell repertoires in COVID-19. Background on the study: PBMCs, B-cell-depleted T cells, or T cells were the source of the cDNA or gDNA that made up the material.

Per the original data handling: Researchers report that nucleated cell counts were estimated from reference gene primer amplification. Generated by immunoSEQ multiplex PCR, the TCRdb table keeps only in-frame clones and is missing some. V and J calls and clone size follow that table, whereas D and trimming were derived from the DNA. The table has over 45,000 clones, roughly 70% seen once. The sequenced material came from peripheral blood. This receptor was identified in a woman between 50 and 59 years old with active or convalescent COVID-19.

The DNA of the CDR3 is TGTGCCAGCAGTGTCTCTGGTAGCTACAATGAGCAGTTCTTC. Residues: CASSVSGSYNEQFF. The chain has TRBV2 and TRBJ2-1; D is unclear. The germline CDR1 and CDR2 sequences are SNHLY and FYNNEI. V shed 4 bases and J shed 3 bases, with 10 bases lying between them. The CDR3 contains 14 residues. The full variable domain, rest sourced from reference TRBV2 and TRBJ2-1, is EPEVTQTPSHQVTQMGQEVILRCVPISNHLYFYWYRQILGQKVEFLVSFYNNEISEKSEIFDDQFSVERPDGSNFTLKIRSTKLEDSAMYFCASSVSGSYNEQFFGPGTRLTVL.